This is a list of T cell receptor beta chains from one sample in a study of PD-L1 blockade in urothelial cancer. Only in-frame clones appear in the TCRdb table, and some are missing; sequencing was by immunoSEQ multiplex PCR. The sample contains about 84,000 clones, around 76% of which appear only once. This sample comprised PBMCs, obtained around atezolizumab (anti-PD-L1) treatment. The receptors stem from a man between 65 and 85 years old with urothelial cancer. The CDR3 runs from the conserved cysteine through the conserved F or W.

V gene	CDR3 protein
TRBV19	CASSASREGEQFF
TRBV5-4	CASSQEVDTPEAFF
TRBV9	CASSPLVTGVGEQYF
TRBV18	CASSIKANTEAFF
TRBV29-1	CSVLAGGYNEQFF
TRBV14	CASSQDWASGYTF
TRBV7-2	CASSSPTLSDEQFF
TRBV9	CASSSLAGKETQYF
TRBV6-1	CATEQGAKNTGELFF
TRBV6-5	CASSYRGGLADTQYF
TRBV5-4	CASSRDRDGEQYF
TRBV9	CASSVGQGEGSYTF
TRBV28	CASSSGGQGDNQPQHF
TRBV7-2	CASSLADRDEQYF
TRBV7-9	CASSLAHTDTQYF
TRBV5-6	CASSRTGTGGGEKLFF
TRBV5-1	CASSPPAGAVYEQYF
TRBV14	CASSQDPPGWRETQYF
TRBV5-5	CASSSGQGAWETQYF
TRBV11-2	CASSPWGTNAEQFF
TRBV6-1	CASRRDRDTYEQYF
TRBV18	CASSPPRSSRGQPQHF
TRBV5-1	CASSLGNSGNTIYF
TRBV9	CASSVDRGPDTEAFF
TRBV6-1	CASSSRPEGETQYF
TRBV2	CASSMDWNQPQHF
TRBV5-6	CASSLGQGVGQPQHF
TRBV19	CASSPTAGSYGYTF